The T cell receptor (beta chain) described here comes from a study of T cell clones after liver transplantation (dated by TCRdb to between 2019 and 2020). Regarding the research as a whole: ITN030ST, the source of the samples, was a randomized trial that attempted immunosuppression withdrawal within 2 years of liver transplantation. Donor-reactive T cell clones were identified using TCRbeta sequencing after a pre-transplant mixed lymphocyte reaction and were then followed in post-transplant blood. As an antigen-independent comparator for donor-reactive sequences, third party-reactive TCRbeta sequences were also identified from pre-transplant MLRs. Of the eight recipients, a few were HCV-positive, while the remaining recipients had been transplanted for non-autoimmune, non-viral indications. The subjects received no induction therapy and were kept on standard immunosuppression until randomization at 12-24 months post-transplant. Tolerance meant complete immunosuppression withdrawal for at least one year without liver enzymes rising beyond twice the upper limit of normal. Blood samples were collected pre-transplant, then pre-randomization ahead of withdrawal, and finally post-randomization once withdrawal had either been completed or failed. The studied cohort comprised 8 liver transplant recipients, 3 classified as tolerant and 5 as non-tolerant. The study at large found these results: When repertoire turnover was taken into account, detection of donor-reactive sequences was significantly reduced in 7 of 8 subjects for CD4 and in 8 of 8 subjects for CD8. Low numbers of available donor cells limited the measurable donor-reactive repertoire in two subjects. Because of small, heterogeneous patient numbers and non-standardized post-transplant time points, the conclusions were only preliminary. Circulating donor-reactive CD4 TCRbeta sequences fell significantly post-transplant in most of the 8 subjects, irrespective of tolerance or HCV status. Because no allograft tissue specimens were available, donor-reactive T cells may have migrated into the graft instead of being deleted. Donor-reactive sequences declined more than third party-reactive ones, suggesting partial antigen-specific deletion unrelated to withdrawal success.

Using immunoSEQ, frozen genomic DNA was subjected to high-throughput TCRbeta CDR3 sequencing, a process that included PCR amplification, mapping, bias correction and internal controls. In the original analysis: Productive rearrangements were kept, and unique TCRbeta sequences were defined by CDR3 nucleotide sequence plus V and J gene. For classification of a sequence as donor-reactive, at least 5-fold expansion in CFSE-low cells relative to unstimulated pre-transplant cells and a frequency of at least 0.01% were required. To ensure at least 90% detection power, minimum frequency thresholds were set for each subject based on that subject's lowest-template unstimulated sample. Jensen-Shannon divergence between the top 1000 TCRbeta sequences post-transplant and pre-transplant was used to measure repertoire turnover. Changes in detection of donor-reactive sequences were tested with two-sided Fisher's exact tests. As stored in TCRdb, this immuneACCESS dataset retains in-frame rearrangements with V and J assigned. A fraction of the clones does not appear; measured against another copy, unresolved V genes explain less than half of the discrepancy, and the remainder lacks a known reason. The DNA gave D and trimming, while V, J and clone size come from that table. The sample contains around 80,000 clones, 80% to 85% of them found a single time. The top ten constitute roughly 0.44% of the sample.

About this clone: The specificity of this receptor is unknown. The record has no base qualities; no much larger clone is one base away.

From its cysteine to its phenylalanine, the CDR3 spans 15 amino acids. Just CDR3 DNA is preserved here, 45 bases in frame from base 1. The CDR1 and CDR2 encoded by the germline V gene are SGHVS and FQNEAQ. V is clipped by 1 base and J by 2 bases, and the sequence between their germline boundaries is 9 bases long. Unstimulated PBMCs, after thawing, were stained for CD3, CD4 and CD8 and then FACS-sorted into CD3+CD4+ and CD3+CD8+ populations. Each of the 8 studied subjects was randomized to immunosuppression withdrawal. Genomic DNA was isolated with the Qiagen DNeasy Blood and Tissue Kit. The sequencing here drew on CD4+ T cells from blood, taken 46 months after liver transplant. The chain is encoded by TRBV7-8 joined to TRBJ1-5; perhaps TRBD1 is the D gene, with 5 bases matching. This receptor was obtained from a human patient who received a liver transplant. Some T cells may be donor cells from the graft after a transplant. At the DNA level, the sequence is TGTGCCAGCAGCTTAGTGGCGGGGGGCAATCAGCCCCAGCATTTT. This codes for CASSLVAGGNQPQHF.